The rows below give T cell receptor beta chains drawn from one sample of a study of monozygotic twins with inflammatory bowel disease. Reprocessing the 5' RACE reads, TCRdb reports a single entry for every CDR3 protein and omits DNA. In all, the sample yields 70,000 to 95,000 distinct CDR3 sequences. The material sequenced was blood. These receptors originate from a human donor with ulcerative colitis or Crohn's disease, or a healthy co-twin of an affected twin (not recorded which). Both conserved end residues are part of each CDR3. Fields, in order: J gene, clone size, V gene, CDR3 protein. A clone size is listed for some rows: how often the clone was seen (once, few, many), or a class if it is expanded.

TRBJ1-6 medium-sized TRBV20-1 CSARDFGNSPLHF
TRBJ1-1 NA TRBV20-1 CSAYPGATTEAFF
TRBJ2-3 NA TRBV7-6 CASSPQRTSGGIYF
TRBJ1-2 NA TRBV5-1 CASSPYGSNGYTF
TRBJ2-1 NA TRBV7-9 CASSSIFSDSSYNEQFF
TRBJ2-7 NA TRBV7-6 CASSPYAGTGAYEQYF
TRBJ1-4 NA TRBV5-1 CASMMGGITTNEKLFF
TRBJ1-5 NA TRBV20-1 CSALYGQGGNQPQHF
TRBJ2-3 NA TRBV7-2 CASSRSGGALNTQYF
TRBJ2-2 NA TRBV20-1 CSANHQRGNTGELFF
TRBJ1-6 NA TRBV7-9 CASSRLLGSPLHF
TRBJ2-3 NA TRBV6-5 CASSYRGRSTDTQYF
TRBJ2-2 NA TRBV5-6 CASSPDLMAGELFF
TRBJ2-4 NA TRBV5-1 CASSLKDRDPIGQYF
TRBJ1-6 NA TRBV7-8 CASSHITGSPLHF
TRBJ2-7 NA TRBV7-2 CASSFLAGGPSEQYF
TRBJ2-3 NA TRBV5-6 CASSLAGQGTDTQYF